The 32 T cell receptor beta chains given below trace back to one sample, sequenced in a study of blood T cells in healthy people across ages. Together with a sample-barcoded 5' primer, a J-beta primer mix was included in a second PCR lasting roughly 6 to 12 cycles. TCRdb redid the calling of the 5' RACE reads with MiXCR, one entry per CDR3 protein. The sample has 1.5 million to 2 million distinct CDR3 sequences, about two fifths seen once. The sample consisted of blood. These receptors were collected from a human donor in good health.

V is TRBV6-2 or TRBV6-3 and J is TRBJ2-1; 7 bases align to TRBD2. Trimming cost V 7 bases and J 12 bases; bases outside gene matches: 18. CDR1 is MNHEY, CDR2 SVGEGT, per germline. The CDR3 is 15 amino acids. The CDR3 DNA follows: TGTGCCAGCACCTCCCCCAGGACGAGCGGGGTTGTGCAGTTCTTC. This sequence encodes CASTSPRTSGVVQFF.

CDR3 sequence (DNA): TGTGCCAGCAGTTACTCGGGCGGGGGGGCCGGAGAGCAGTACTTC. This encodes CASSYSGGGAGEQYF. The J gene is TRBJ2-7, the V gene TRBV6-2 or TRBV6-3; TRBD2 aligns across 9 bases. The CDR3 totals 15 residues. Looked up from germline, CDR1 is MNHEY and CDR2 is SVGEGT. V dropped 0 bases and J dropped 7; count of bases not matched to a gene: 7.

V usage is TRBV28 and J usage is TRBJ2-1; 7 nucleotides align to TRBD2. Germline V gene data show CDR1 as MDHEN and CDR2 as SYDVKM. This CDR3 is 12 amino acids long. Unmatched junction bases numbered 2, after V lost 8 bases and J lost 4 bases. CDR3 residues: CASWGGYNEQFF. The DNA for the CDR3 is TGTGCCAGCTGGGGGGGTTACAATGAGCAGTTCTTC.

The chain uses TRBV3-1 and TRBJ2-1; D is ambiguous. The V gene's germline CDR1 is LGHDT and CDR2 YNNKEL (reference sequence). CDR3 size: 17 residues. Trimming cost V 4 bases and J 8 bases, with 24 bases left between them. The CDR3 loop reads CASSPLNRETGWYEQFF. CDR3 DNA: TGTGCCAGCAGCCCCCTAAATAGGGAAACGGGTTGGTATGAGCAGTTCTTC.

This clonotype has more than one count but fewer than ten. Written as DNA, the CDR3 is TGTGCCAGCAGCCTGAGGGACGGGGCAGCAGGCTACTACGAGCAGTACTTC. Translated: CASSLRDGAAGYYEQYF. The chain couples TRBV11-2 to TRBJ2-7; perhaps D is TRBD1 or TRBD2 (5 bases each). The CDR3 is 17 residues long. Trimming took off 5 bases at V and 3 bases at J, with 23 bases between the two ends. CDR1 is SGHAT and CDR2 is FQNNGV in the germline V gene.

CDR3 sequence reads: CASSRQGTNTGELFF. For the CDR3, the DNA is TGTGCCAGCTCACGACAGGGCACGAACACCGGGGAGCTGTTTTTT. The chain uses TRBV18 and TRBJ2-2; 7 bases match TRBD1. Trimming at V came to 4 bases and at J to 0 bases, leaving 2 bases not matched to a gene. The CDR3 consists of 15 residues. From germline, CDR1 is KGHSH and CDR2 LQKENI. Full variable domain (outside the CDR3, taken from reference TRBV18 and TRBJ2-2): NAGVMQNPRHLVRRRGQEARLRCSPMKGHSHVYWYRQLPEEGLKFMVYLQKENIIDESGMPKERFSAEFPKEGPSILRIQQVVRGDSAAYFCASSRQGTNTGELFFGEGSRLTVL.

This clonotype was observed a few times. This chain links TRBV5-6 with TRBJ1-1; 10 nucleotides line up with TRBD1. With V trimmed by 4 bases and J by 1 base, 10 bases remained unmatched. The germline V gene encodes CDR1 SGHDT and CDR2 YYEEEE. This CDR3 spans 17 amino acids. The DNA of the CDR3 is TGTGCCAGCAGCAATACCGGGACAGGGGTGTGGAACACTGAAGCTTTCTTT. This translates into CASSNTGTGVWNTEAFF.

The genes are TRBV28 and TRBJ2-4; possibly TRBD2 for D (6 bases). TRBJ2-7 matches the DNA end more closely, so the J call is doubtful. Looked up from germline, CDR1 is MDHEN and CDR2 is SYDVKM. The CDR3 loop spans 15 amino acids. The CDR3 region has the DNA TGTGCCAGCAGTTTTGGAGGGGCCGCGACCTACGAGCAGTACTTC. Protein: CASSFGGAATYEQYF.

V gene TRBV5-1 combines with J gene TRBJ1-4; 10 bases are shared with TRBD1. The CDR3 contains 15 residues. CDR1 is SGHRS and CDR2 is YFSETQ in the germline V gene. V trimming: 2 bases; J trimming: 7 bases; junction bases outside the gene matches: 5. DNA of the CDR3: TGCGCCAGCAGCTTAATGGGGACAGGGGTTGAAAAACTGTTTTTT. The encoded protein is CASSLMGTGVEKLFF.

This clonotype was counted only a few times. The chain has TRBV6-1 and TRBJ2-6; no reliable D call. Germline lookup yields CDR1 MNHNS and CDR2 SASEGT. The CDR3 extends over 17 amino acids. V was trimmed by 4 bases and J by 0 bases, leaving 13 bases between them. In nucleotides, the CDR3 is TGTGCCAGCAGTGTAATCGCTCGTGTCTCTGGGGCCAACGTCCTGACTTTC. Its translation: CASSVIARVSGANVLTF.

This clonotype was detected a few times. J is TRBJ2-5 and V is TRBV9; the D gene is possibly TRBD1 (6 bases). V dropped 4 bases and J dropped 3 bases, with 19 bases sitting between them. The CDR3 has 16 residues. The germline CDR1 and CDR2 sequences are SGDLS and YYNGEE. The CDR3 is CASSLQRGSGKETQYF. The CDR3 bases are TGTGCCAGCAGCCTCCAGAGGGGGTCCGGGAAAGAGACCCAGTACTTC.

In DNA form, the CDR3 reads TGTGCCAGCAGCCAAGGACTAGCGGGAGTTAATAATTCACCCCTCCACTTT. Translating it yields CASSQGLAGVNNSPLHF. The chain employs TRBV4-2 and TRBJ1-6; D is unresolved. V was trimmed by 1 base and J by 5 bases, leaving 15 bases between them. Germline V gene lookup returns CDR1 LGHNA and CDR2 YNFKEQ. The CDR3 contains 17 residues.

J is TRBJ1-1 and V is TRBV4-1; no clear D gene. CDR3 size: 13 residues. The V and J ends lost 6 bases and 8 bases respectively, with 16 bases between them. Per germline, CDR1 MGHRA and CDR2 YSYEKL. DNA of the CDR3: TGCGCCAGCAGTTACCAAGGGCCCTCGGAAGCTTTCTTT. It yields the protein CASSYQGPSEAFF.

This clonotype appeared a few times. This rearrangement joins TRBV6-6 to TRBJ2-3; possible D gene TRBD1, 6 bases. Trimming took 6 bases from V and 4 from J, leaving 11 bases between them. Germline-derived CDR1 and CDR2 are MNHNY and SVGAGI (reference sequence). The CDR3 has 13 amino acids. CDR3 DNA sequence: TGTGCCAGCAGATGGACAGTCTCAGATACGCAGTATTTT. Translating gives CASRWTVSDTQYF.

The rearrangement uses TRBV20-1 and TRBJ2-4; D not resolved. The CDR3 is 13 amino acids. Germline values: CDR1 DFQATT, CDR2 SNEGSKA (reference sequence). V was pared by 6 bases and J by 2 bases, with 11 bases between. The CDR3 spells CSAPVDSKNIQYF. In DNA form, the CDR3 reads TGCAGTGCCCCGGTTGATTCCAAAAACATTCAGTACTTC.

The CDR3, as DNA: TGTGCCAGCAGCATACAGGGGGCGGCGGATAGCGGGGGGATTTACAATTATGAGCAGTTCTTC. Residues: CASSIQGAADSGGIYNYEQFF. This chain joins TRBV11-2 and TRBJ2-1, with D possibly TRBD2 on 10 matching bases. V shed 5 bases and J shed 8 bases, with 37 bases lying between them. Germline loops: CDR1 SGHAT, CDR2 FQNNGV. The CDR3 is 21 residues long. The full variable domain, completed using reference TRBV11-2 and TRBJ2-1, is EAGVAQSPRYKIIEKRQSVAFWCNPISGHATLYWYQQILGQGPKLLIQFQNNGVVDDSQLPKDRFSAERLKGVDSTLKIQPAKLEDSAVYLCASSIQGAADSGGIYNYEQFFGPGTRLTVL.

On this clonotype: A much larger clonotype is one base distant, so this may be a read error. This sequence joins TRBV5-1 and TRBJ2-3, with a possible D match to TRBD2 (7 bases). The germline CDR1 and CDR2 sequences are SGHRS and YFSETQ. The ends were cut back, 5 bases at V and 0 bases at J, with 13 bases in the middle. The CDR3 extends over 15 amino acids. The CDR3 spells CASRGGAGSTDTQYF. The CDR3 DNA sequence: TGCGCCAGCAGGGGGGGGGCCGGGAGCACAGATACGCAGTATTTT.

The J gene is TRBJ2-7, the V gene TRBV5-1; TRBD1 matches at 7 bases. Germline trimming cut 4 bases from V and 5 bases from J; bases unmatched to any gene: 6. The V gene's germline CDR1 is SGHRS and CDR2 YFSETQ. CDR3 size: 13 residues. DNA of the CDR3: TGCGCCAGCAGCACCCAAACAGGGGACGAGCAGTACTTC. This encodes CASSTQTGDEQYF. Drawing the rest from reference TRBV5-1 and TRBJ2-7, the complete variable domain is KAGVTQTPRYLIKTRGQQVTLSCSPISGHRSVSWYQQTPGQGLQFLFEYFSETQRNKGNFPGRFSGRQFSNSRSEMNVSTLELGDSALYLCASSTQTGDEQYFGPGTRLTVT.

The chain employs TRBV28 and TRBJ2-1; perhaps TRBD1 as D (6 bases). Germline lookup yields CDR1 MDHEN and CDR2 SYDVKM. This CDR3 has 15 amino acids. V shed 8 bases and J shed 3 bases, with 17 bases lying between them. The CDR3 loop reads CASGLTGHGYNEQFF. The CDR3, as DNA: TGTGCCAGCGGATTAACGGGACACGGCTACAATGAGCAGTTCTTC.

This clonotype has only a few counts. CDR3 in DNA: TGCAGTGCTAGAGATCCTACCCCCGGACACTACTATGGCTACACCTTC. Its protein is CSARDPTPGHYYGYTF. The chain employs TRBV20-1 and TRBJ1-2; perhaps TRBD1 as D (5 bases). Looked up from germline, CDR1 is DFQATT and CDR2 is SNEGSKA (reference sequence). V shed 0 bases and J shed 3 bases, with 17 bases lying between them. The CDR3 runs to 16 residues.

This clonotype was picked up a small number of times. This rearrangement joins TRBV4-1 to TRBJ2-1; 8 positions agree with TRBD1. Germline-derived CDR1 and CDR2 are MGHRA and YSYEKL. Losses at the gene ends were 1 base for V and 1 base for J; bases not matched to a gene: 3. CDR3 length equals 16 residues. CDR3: CASSQGTGLSYNEQFF. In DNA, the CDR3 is TGCGCCAGCAGCCAAGGGACAGGGCTATCCTACAATGAGCAGTTCTTC.

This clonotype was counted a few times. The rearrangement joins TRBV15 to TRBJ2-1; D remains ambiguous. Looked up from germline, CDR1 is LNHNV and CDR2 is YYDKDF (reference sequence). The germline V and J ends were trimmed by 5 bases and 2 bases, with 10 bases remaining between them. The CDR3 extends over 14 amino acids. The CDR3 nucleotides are TGTGCCACCAGCTCCCGTGGTCCCTACAATGAGCAGTTCTTC. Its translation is CATSSRGPYNEQFF.

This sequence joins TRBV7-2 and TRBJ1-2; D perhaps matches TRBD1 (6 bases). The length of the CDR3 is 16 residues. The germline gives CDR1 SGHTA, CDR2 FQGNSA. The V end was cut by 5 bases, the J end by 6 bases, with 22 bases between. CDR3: CASSLDRPSGDNGYTF. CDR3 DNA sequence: TGTGCCAGCAGCCTCGACAGACCTAGCGGGGACAATGGCTACACCTTC.

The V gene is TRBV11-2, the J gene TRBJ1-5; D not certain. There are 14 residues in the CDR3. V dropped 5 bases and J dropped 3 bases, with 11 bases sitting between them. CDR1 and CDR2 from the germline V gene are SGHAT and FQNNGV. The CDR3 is CASSLSVVNQPQHF. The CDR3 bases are TGTGCCAGCAGCCTCAGTGTTGTCAATCAGCCCCAGCATTTT.

CDR3 DNA: TGTGCCAGCAGCTTGGCCGCAGGGTCTAGCACAGATACGCAGTATTTT. It yields the protein CASSLAAGSSTDTQYF. This chain joins TRBV5-4 and TRBJ2-3; possible D gene TRBD1, 5 bases. From germline, CDR1 is SGHNT and CDR2 YYREEE (reference sequence). The CDR3 runs to 16 residues. V lost 0 bases, J lost 0 bases, and 11 bases lay in between.

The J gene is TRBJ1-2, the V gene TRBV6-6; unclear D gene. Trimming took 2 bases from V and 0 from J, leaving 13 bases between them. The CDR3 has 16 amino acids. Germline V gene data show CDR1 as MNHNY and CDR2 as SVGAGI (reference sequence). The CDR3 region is CASSYDLVVANYGYTF. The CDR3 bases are TGTGCCAGCAGTTACGATCTGGTTGTGGCTAACTATGGCTACACCTTC.

In DNA form, the CDR3 reads TGTGCCAGCGACCGACAAGAGACCCAGTACTTC. Encoded protein: CASDRQETQYF. The chain carries TRBV7-2 and TRBJ2-5; D remains unclear. The CDR3 sequence is 11 residues long. V was trimmed by 8 bases and J by 2 bases, leaving 6 bases between them. In germline, CDR1 is SGHTA, CDR2 FQGNSA.

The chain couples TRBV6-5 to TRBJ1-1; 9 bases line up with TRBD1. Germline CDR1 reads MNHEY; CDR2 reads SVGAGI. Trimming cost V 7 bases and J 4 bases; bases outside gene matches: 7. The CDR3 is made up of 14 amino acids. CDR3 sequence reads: CASNTGQGSTEAFF. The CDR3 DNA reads TGTGCCAGCAATACCGGACAGGGGAGCACTGAAGCTTTCTTT.

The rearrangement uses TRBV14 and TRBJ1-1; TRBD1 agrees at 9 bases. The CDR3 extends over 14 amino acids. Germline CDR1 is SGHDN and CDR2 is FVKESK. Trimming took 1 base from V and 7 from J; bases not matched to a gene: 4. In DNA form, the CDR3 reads TGTGCCAGCAGCCAAGTACAGGGGGCCAGTGAAGCTTTCTTT. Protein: CASSQVQGASEAFF.

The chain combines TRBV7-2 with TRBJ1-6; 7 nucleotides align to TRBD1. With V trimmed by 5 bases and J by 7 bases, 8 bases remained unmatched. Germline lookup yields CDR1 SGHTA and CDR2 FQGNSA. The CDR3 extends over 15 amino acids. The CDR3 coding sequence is TGTGCCAGCAGCCCTACCGGACAGGTGAATTCACCCCTCCACTTT. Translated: CASSPTGQVNSPLHF.

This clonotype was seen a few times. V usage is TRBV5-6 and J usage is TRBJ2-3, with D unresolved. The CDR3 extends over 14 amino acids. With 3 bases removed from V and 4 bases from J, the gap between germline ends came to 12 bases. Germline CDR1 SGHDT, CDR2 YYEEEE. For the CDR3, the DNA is TGTGCCAGCAGCTCCTCAGGTGGCCCAGATACGCAGTATTTT. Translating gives CASSSSGGPDTQYF.

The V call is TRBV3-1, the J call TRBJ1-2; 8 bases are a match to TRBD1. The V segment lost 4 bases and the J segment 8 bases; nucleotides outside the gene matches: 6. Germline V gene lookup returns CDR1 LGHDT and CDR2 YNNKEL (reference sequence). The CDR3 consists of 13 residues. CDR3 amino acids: CASSPRQGIGYTF. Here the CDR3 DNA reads TGTGCCAGCAGCCCGAGACAGGGGATAGGCTACACCTTC. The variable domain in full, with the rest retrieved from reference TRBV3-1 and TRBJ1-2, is DTAVSQTPKYLVTQMGNDKSIKCEQNLGHDTMYWYKQDSKKFLKIMFSYNNKELIINETVPNRFSPKSPDKAHLNLHINSLELGDSAVYFCASSPRQGIGYTFGSGTRLTVV.